The 4 T cell receptor beta chains below all came from one sample that was sequenced in a study of spatial heterogeneity in lung cancer. Time point meaning: sample taken at primary tumor resection. Via MiXCR, TCRdb re-called the 5' RACE reads, giving one row per CDR3 protein. The sample consists of roughly 8,900 distinct CDR3 sequences, roughly 9.4% of them appearing once. No antigen has been assigned to these receptors. Whole-study findings and limits: Tumor mutation counts were tracked by expanded intratumoral alpha and beta TCR counts.

Source: lung tumor tissue, taken at surgery. The receptors originated from a female donor with early-stage non-small cell lung cancer.

This clonotype occurred many times. The chain combines TRBV5-6 with TRBJ2-7; D possibly corresponds to TRBD1 (5 bases). The CDR3 length is 12 residues. CDR1 is SGHDT and CDR2 is YYEEEE in the germline V gene. V lost 4 bases and J lost 4, with 9 bases in between. CDR3 residues: CASSGAAYEQYF. As DNA, the CDR3 is TGTGCCAGCAGCGGGGCGGCTTACGAGCAGTACTTC.

This clonotype was recorded a few times. The chain carries TRBV7-9 and TRBJ2-3, with 10 bases aligning to TRBD1. Germline CDR1 SEHNR, CDR2 FQNEAQ (reference sequence). V lost 5 bases to trimming and J lost 4 bases; unmatched junction nucleotides: 6. The CDR3 runs to 15 residues. CDR3 loop: CASSLTGGGPDTQYF. In nucleotides, the CDR3 is TGTGCCAGCAGCCTGACAGGGGGCGGCCCAGATACGCAGTATTTT.

This clonotype was picked up many times. The chain couples TRBV10-3 to TRBJ2-6; the match to TRBD1 covers 7 bases. Germline V CDR1 and CDR2: ENHRY, SYGVKD. CDR3 length equals 15 residues. Trimming cost V 6 bases and J 2 bases; bases outside gene matches: 4. The CDR3 DNA sequence: TGTGCCATCAGCCGACAGGGAACTGGGGCCAACGTCCTGACTTTC. Translation gives CAISRQGTGANVLTF.

This clonotype was counted ten times or more. The V call is TRBV20-1, the J call TRBJ2-1; a weak D match, TRBD1 (6 bases). The CDR3 consists of 12 residues. CDR1 is DFQATT and CDR2 is SNEGSKA in the germline V gene (reference sequence). The V gene lost 4 bases and the J gene lost 4 bases, with 8 bases spanning the gap. The chain's CDR3 is CSAKRGYNEQFF. The CDR3 region has the DNA TGCAGTGCTAAAAGGGGGTACAATGAGCAGTTCTTC.